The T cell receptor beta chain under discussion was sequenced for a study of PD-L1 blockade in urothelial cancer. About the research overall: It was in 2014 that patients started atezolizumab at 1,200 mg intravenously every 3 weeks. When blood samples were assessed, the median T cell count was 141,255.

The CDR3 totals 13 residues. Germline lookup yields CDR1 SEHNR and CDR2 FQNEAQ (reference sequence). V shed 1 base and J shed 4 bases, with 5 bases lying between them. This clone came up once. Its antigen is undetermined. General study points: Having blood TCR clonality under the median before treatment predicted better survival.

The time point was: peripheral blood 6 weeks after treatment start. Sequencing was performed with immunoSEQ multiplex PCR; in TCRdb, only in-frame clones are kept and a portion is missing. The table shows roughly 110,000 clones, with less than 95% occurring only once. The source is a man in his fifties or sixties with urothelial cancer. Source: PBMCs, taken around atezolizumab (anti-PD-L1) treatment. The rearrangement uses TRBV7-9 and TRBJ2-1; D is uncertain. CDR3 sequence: CASSLEQYNEQFF. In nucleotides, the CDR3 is TGTGCCAGCAGCTTAGAACAGTACAATGAGCAGTTCTTC.